This TCR beta chain was obtained from a study of blood T cells in healthy people across ages. Study summary: Capturing about one barcoded beta molecule per two T cells was achieved by template switching.

Study conclusions and caveats: Naive CD4+ cell counts and diversity both ran higher in long-lived than in aged donors. A strong correlation was found between TCR beta diversity and the percentage of naive T cells.

Between the trimmed V and J ends, which lost 4 bases and 7 bases, there was a span of 15 bases. Germline V CDR1 and CDR2: SGDLS, YYNGEE. The CDR3 has 13 residues. The table lists this clonotype with a few counts. As yet, its antigen is unknown. A second PCR, run for about 7 to 11 cycles, used a sample-barcoded 5' primer plus a J-beta primer mix. Researchers report that each sample yielded at least 2.5 million CDR3-containing paired-end reads. TCRdb ran MiXCR on the 5' RACE reads and lists one entry per CDR3 protein. The table has roughly 700,000 distinct CDR3 sequences, over 45% seen once. The sequencing input was blood. The clonotype was recovered from a woman between 55 and 75 years old in good health. V gene TRBV9 combines with J gene TRBJ2-7, with D hard to call. In DNA, the CDR3 is TGTGCCAGCAGCCCCACGTCCATGGGGGAGCAGTACTTC. This encodes CASSPTSMGEQYF. Variable domain in full (rest from reference TRBV9 and TRBJ2-7): DSGVTQTPKHLITATGQRVTLRCSPRSGDLSVYWYQQSLDQGLQFLIQYYNGEERAKGNILERFSAQQFPDLHSELNLSSLELGDSALYFCASSPTSMGEQYFGPGTRLTVT.